The text below deals with one T cell receptor (beta chain). Its antigen is not identified. CDR3 length: 15 amino acids. V was cut by 2 bases and J by 4 bases, with 15 bases left in between. Germline V gene lookup returns CDR1 SGHVS and CDR2 FQNEAQ. This PCR relied on a set of 60 Vbeta primers and 13 Jbeta primers. Produced via immunoSEQ multiplex PCR; TCRdb's table is partial and in-frame only. Of 200,000 or so clones in the sample, 82% are singletons; the top ten hold 0.08% to 0.1%. This sample is drawn from a study of cytomegalovirus exposure and HLA in healthy donors. Study results and limitations: In a later analysis, TCR association rates varied by HLA locus: DRB1 most, HLA-C fewest. Based on reports, TCR beta sequences accurately predicted HLA-A and HLA-B alleles for most subjects. Generally TCR sequences proved uncommon, though certain public TCRs appeared in numerous donors.

The TCR comes from a boy aged 2 to 10 in good health and CMV-seronegative. The rearrangement links TRBV7-8 to TRBJ2-7; perhaps TRBD1 as D (7 bases). The sequencing sample was made of PBMCs. As DNA, the CDR3 is TGTGCCAGCAGCTTAAGGAAGGGGGCGGGGTACGAGCAGTACTTC. This sequence encodes CASSLRKGAGYEQYF.